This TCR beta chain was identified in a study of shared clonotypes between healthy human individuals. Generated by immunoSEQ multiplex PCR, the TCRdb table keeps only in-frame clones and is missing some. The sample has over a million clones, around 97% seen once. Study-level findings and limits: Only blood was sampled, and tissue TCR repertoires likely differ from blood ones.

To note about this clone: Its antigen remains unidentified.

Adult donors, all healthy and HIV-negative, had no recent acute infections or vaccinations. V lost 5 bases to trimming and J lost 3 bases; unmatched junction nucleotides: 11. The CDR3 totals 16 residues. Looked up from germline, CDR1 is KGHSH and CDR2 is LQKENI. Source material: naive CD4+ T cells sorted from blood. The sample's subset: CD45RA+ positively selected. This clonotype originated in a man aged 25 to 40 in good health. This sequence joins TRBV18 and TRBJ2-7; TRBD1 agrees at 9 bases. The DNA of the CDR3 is TGTGCCAGCTCATCGAATGTGGGACAGGGAAACTACGAGCAGTACTTC. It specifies CASSSNVGQGNYEQYF.